The following is a T cell receptor beta chain sequence with its context. The protocol was immunoSEQ multiplex PCR, while the TCRdb copy is restricted to in-frame clones and leaves out a portion. Of about 2 million clones in the sample, less than 95% were seen once. This entry is derived from a study of shared clonotypes between healthy human individuals. The CDR3 extends over 14 amino acids. In germline, CDR1 is ENHRY, CDR2 SYGVKD. V was clipped by 10 bases and J by 5 bases, with 20 bases between them. The naive CD8 subset, CD45RO-negative cells positively selected for CCR7, excluded terminally differentiated effector memory CD45RA+ cells.

This chain uses TRBV10-3 with TRBJ1-2; D is uncertain. This clonotype originated in a man younger than 35 in good health. The sequencing input was naive CD8+ T cells sorted from blood. The CDR3 spells CATLQSPDLYGYTF. The CDR3 DNA follows: TGTGCCACACTACAAAGCCCAGACTTATATGGCTACACCTTC.